Listed below are T cell receptor beta chains from one sample, sequenced in a study of T-cell memory formation after mild COVID-19. TCRdb passed the 5' RACE reads through MiXCR, listing each CDR3 protein once. The sample contains hundreds of thousands of distinct CDR3 sequences, roughly 18% of which appear only once. Sequencing input: PBMCs or a T cell subset sorted from them (not recorded which). Source of these receptors: an adult woman who had mild COVID-19 (a few samples of this study predate the infection). Cell type and time point are not known. Both conserved end residues are part of each CDR3. Fields, in order: V gene, D gene, clone size, J gene, CDR3 protein, CDR3 DNA. A D gene is named only where the DNA matches it firmly. Size tells how often a clone was seen (once, few, many) or the class of an expanded clone, and some rows leave it out.

TRBV9	.	.	TRBJ1-4	CASSGQINEKLFF	TGTGCCAGCAGCGGACAGATTAATGAAAAACTGTTTTTT
TRBV7-6	.	.	TRBJ1-1	CASSLGGRGYPEAFF	TGTGCCAGCAGCTTAGGTGGGAGAGGCTATCCTGAAGCTTTCTTT
TRBV9	TRBD1	few	TRBJ1-2	CASSALPTGGYNYGYTF	TGTGCCAGCAGCGCACTCCCCACAGGGGGCTATAACTATGGCTACACCTTC
TRBV7-9	.	.	TRBJ1-1	CASSLAQGRVTEAFF	TGTGCCAGCAGCTTAGCACAGGGTAGGGTCACTGAAGCTTTCTTT
TRBV7-8	.	.	TRBJ1-2	CASSLEGITVRAYGYTF	TGTGCCAGCAGCTTAGAAGGAATAACAGTTCGGGCCTATGGCTACACCTTC
TRBV19	TRBD2	.	TRBJ2-1	CASSIQTGLAGRDEQFF	TGTGCCAGTAGTATCCAAACGGGACTAGCGGGTCGGGATGAGCAGTTCTTC
TRBV6-6	.	.	TRBJ1-1	CARWVEGFTEAFF	TGTGCCAGATGGGTGGAGGGATTCACTGAAGCTTTCTTT
TRBV9	.	few	TRBJ1-2	CASSMGVGDGYTF	TGTGCCAGCAGCATGGGAGTAGGCGATGGCTACACCTTC
TRBV29-1	.	few	TRBJ1-1	CSVQQGPTEAFF	TGCAGCGTTCAACAGGGTCCCACTGAAGCTTTCTTT
TRBV20-1	.	.	TRBJ1-1	CSVGPPRPGTEAFF	TGCAGTGTCGGACCCCCCAGACCCGGGACTGAAGCTTTCTTT
TRBV5-1	.	.	TRBJ1-1	CASSIDKSNTEAFF	TGCGCCAGCAGCATAGACAAATCGAACACTGAAGCTTTCTTT
TRBV4-1	.	.	TRBJ2-3	CASSFRDRDSSVTQYF	TGCGCCAGCAGCTTCCGGGACCGGGACTCATCTGTTACGCAGTATTTT
TRBV12-3/TRBV12-4	TRBD2	few	TRBJ2-1	CASSTRVSGSSYNEQFF	TGTGCCAGCAGTACCCGGGTTAGCGGGAGCTCCTACAATGAGCAGTTCTTC
TRBV20-1	TRBD2	few	TRBJ2-7	CSARLAGVAYEQYF	TGCAGTGCTAGGTTAGCGGGAGTCGCCTACGAGCAGTACTTC
TRBV12-3/TRBV12-4	.	few	TRBJ2-3	CASSPRLETDTQYF	TGTGCCAGCAGTCCCCGACTAGAAACAGATACGCAGTATTTT
TRBV2	.	.	TRBJ2-7	CASSEGVRGYEQYF	TGTGCCAGCAGTGAAGGGGTCCGGGGCTACGAGCAGTACTTC
TRBV7-9	TRBD1	few	TRBJ1-2	CASSRTGGTYGYTF	TGTGCCAGCAGCCGGACAGGGGGGACCTATGGCTACACCTTC
TRBV7-3	TRBD2	.	TRBJ2-3	CASSLAGSGVTDTQYF	TGTGCCAGCAGCCTCGCGGGTAGCGGGGTAACAGATACGCAGTATTTT
TRBV25-1	.	few	TRBJ2-1	CASSEPERATEQFF	TGTGCCAGCAGTGAACCTGAGAGGGCCACTGAGCAGTTCTTC
TRBV24-1	.	few	TRBJ2-1	CATSDLYNEQFF	TGTGCCACCAGTGATTTGTACAATGAGCAGTTCTTC
TRBV19	TRBD1	few	TRBJ2-1	CASNGRGPPNEQFF	TGTGCCAGTAATGGCAGGGGGCCCCCCAATGAGCAGTTCTTC
TRBV5-6	TRBD2	.	TRBJ2-7	CASSRGTSAHEQYF	TGTGCCAGCAGCAGAGGGACTAGCGCGCACGAGCAGTACTTC
TRBV15	.	few	TRBJ1-1	CATSTSPTGMNTEAFF	TGTGCCACCAGCACAAGCCCCACAGGGATGAACACTGAAGCTTTCTTT
TRBV7-9	.	few	TRBJ2-7	CASSLKGTFYEQYF	TGTGCCAGCAGCCTGAAGGGGACATTTTACGAGCAGTACTTC
TRBV24-1	.	few	TRBJ2-3	CATSFASGRRTGSDTQYF	TGTGCCACCTCGTTTGCCTCCGGGAGGCGGACAGGATCAGATACGCAGTATTTT
TRBV7-2	.	.	TRBJ1-5	CASSSPGGGAKQPQHF	TGTGCCAGCAGCTCCCCCGGGGGGGGGGCCAAGCAGCCCCAGCATTTT
TRBV20-1	.	.	TRBJ2-3	CSAREGGNTDTQYF	TGCAGTGCTAGAGAGGGAGGCAACACAGATACGCAGTATTTT
TRBV15	.	.	TRBJ1-4	CATSRDPGATNEKLFF	TGTGCCACCAGCAGAGATCCAGGGGCAACTAATGAAAAACTGTTTTTT
TRBV5-1	TRBD2	many	TRBJ2-1	CASSLGLAGANEQFF	TGTGCCAGCAGTTTGGGACTAGCCGGAGCGAATGAGCAGTTCTTC
TRBV20-1	TRBD2	.	TRBJ2-7	CSAPRTSGRYYEQYF	TGCAGTGCGCCGCGGACTAGCGGGAGATACTACGAGCAGTACTTC
TRBV20-1	.	.	TRBJ1-1	CSASRGLRTEAFF	TGCAGTGCTAGTCGGGGGCTTAGGACTGAAGCTTTCTTT
TRBV12-3/TRBV12-4	TRBD2	.	TRBJ2-3	CASSQGLAGGLYTDTQYF	TGTGCCAGCAGCCAGGGACTAGCGGGGGGGCTGTACACAGATACGCAGTATTTT
TRBV4-1	.	few	TRBJ1-2	CASSQARTVNYGYTF	TGCGCCAGCAGCCAAGCTAGGACGGTAAACTATGGCTACACCTTC
TRBV5-1	.	few	TRBJ2-3	CASSLEPEGTQYF	TGCGCCAGCAGCTTGGAACCCGAGGGTACGCAGTATTTT
TRBV30	TRBD1	few	TRBJ2-3	CAWLSDRGRPPSTDTQYF	TGTGCCTGGCTGTCGGACAGGGGAAGGCCCCCTAGCACAGATACGCAGTATTTT
TRBV9	.	few	TRBJ2-1	CASSVGLAEPEGDEQFF	TGTGCCAGCAGCGTAGGGTTAGCTGAGCCCGAGGGTGATGAGCAGTTCTTC
TRBV7-7	.	few	TRBJ1-4	CASSLQPDGATNEKLFF	TGTGCCAGCAGCTTACAGCCGGACGGTGCAACTAATGAAAAACTGTTTTTT
TRBV12-3/TRBV12-4	.	.	TRBJ2-1	CASSLPRGPYNEQFF	TGTGCCAGCAGCCTCCCCCGGGGACCCTACAATGAGCAGTTCTTC
TRBV25-1	TRBD1	.	TRBJ2-1	CASSPQTGTGGLRSYNEQFF	TGTGCCAGCAGTCCGCAGACCGGGACAGGGGGTCTGCGGTCCTACAATGAGCAGTTCTTC
TRBV18	TRBD1	few	TRBJ1-3	CASATDRDGNTIYF	TGTGCCAGCGCGACGGACAGGGACGGAAACACCATATATTTT
TRBV5-1	.	once	TRBJ2-1	CASSFAYNEQFF	TGCGCCAGCAGCTTTGCCTACAATGAGCAGTTCTTC
TRBV2	.	.	TRBJ1-1	CASPKGGSNTEAFF	TGTGCCAGCCCCAAGGGAGGCTCGAACACTGAAGCTTTCTTT
TRBV9	TRBD1	.	TRBJ1-1	CASSALTGGTEAFF	TGTGCCAGCAGCGCACTGACAGGGGGCACTGAAGCTTTCTTT
TRBV6-5	TRBD2	.	TRBJ2-7	CASSYSKGLAGVPRGKQYF	TGTGCCAGCAGTTACTCGAAGGGACTAGCGGGAGTCCCAAGGGGGAAGCAGTACTTC
TRBV7-8	TRBD2	few	TRBJ2-3	CASSLLPTSGISSDTQYF	TGTGCCAGCAGCTTACTCCCGACTAGCGGGATATCGTCAGATACGCAGTATTTT
TRBV29-1	TRBD2	.	TRBJ2-7	CSAGGYSSYEQYF	TGCAGCGCGGGGGGTTATAGCTCCTACGAGCAGTACTTC
TRBV23-1	.	.	TRBJ2-3	CASSQSRGSTDTQYF	TGCGCCAGCAGTCAATCGAGGGGAAGCACAGATACGCAGTATTTT
TRBV19	.	.	TRBJ2-2	CASFPPAGATGELFF	TGTGCCAGTTTCCCTCCAGCAGGGGCCACCGGGGAGCTGTTTTTT